This T cell receptor beta chain was recorded in a study of T cells in Graves' hyperthyroidism and ophthalmopathy. Study-wide results and caveats: Most clonotypes expanded in the thyroid (above 0.001) were also present in blood.

Any patient presenting with uncontrolled infection, other autoimmune disease, pregnancy or lactation was left out. With 5 bases clipped from V and 9 bases from J, the junction kept 15 bases outside the gene matches. CDR1 and CDR2 (germline): MDHEN, SYDVKM. The CDR3 length is 15 residues. The TCR beta CDR3 regions underwent amplification using RNA transcripts as the source. Primed by the HTBI set, a first-round RT-PCR was run on the TCR CDR3. Via MiXCR, TCRdb re-called the multiplex PCR reads, giving one row per CDR3 protein. The sample holds 270,000 or so distinct CDR3 sequences, less than 30% seen once. This clonotype has ten or more counts. Its cognate antigen is unknown.

The V gene is TRBV28, the J gene TRBJ2-7; 8 bases map to TRBD1. Sequenced material: blood. This TCR was recovered from a man aged 35 to 55 with Graves' hyperthyroidism that later progressed to Graves' ophthalmopathy. The CDR3 sequence: CASSQAPGQDDGQYF. CDR3 DNA sequence: TGTGCCAGCAGTCAAGCCCCGGGACAGGACGACGGGCAGTACTTC. The full variable domain, with the rest looked up from reference TRBV28 and TRBJ2-7, is DVKVTQSSRYLVKRTGEKVFLECVQDMDHENMFWYRQDPGLGLRLIYFSYDVKMKEKGDIPEGYSVSREKKERFSLILESASTNQTSMYLCASSQAPGQDDGQYFGPGTRLTVT.